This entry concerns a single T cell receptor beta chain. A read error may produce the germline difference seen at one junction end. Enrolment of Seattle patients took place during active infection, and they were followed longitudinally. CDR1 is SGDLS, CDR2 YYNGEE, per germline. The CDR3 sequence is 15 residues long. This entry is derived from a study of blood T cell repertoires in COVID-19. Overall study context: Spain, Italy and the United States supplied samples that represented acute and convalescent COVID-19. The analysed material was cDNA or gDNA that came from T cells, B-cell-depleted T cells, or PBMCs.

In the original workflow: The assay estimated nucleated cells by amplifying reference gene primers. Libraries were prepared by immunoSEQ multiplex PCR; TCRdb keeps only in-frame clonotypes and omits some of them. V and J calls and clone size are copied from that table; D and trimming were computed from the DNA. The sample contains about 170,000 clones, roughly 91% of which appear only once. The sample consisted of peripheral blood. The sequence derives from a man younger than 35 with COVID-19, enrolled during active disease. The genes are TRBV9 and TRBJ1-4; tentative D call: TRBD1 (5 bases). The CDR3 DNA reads TGTGCCAGCAGCGGGCGGGGACTGTCGAATGAAAAACTGCTTTTT. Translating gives CASSGRGLSNEKLLF.